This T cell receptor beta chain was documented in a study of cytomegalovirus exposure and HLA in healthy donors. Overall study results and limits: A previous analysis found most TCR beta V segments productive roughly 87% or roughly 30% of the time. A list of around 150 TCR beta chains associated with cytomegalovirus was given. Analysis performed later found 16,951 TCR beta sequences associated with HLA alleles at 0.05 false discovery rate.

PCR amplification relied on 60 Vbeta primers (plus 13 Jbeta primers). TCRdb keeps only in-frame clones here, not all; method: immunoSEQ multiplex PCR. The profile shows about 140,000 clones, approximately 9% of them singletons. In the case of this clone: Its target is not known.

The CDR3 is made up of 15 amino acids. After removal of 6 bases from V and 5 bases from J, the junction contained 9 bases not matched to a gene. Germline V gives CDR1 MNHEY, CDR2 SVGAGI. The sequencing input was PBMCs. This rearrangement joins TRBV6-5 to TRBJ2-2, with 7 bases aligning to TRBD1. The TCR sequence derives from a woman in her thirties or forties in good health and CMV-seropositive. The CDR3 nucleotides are TGTGCCAGCAGAGGCCTAGGGACAGCAACCGGGGAGCTGTTTTTT. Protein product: CASRGLGTATGELFF.